This TCR beta chain derives from a study of T cell responses to AZD1222 COVID-19 vaccine. Points from the study as a whole: Baseline serostatus was positive in only six AZD1222 recipients. Reports say nearly half of spike-specific TCRs go after unmutated variant regions. In a largely white British group with more females than males, clonal diversity was possibly underestimated. The CD4 TCRs associated with vaccination extended across spike and predominated at 160-218 and 743-854.

V gave up 1 base and J gave up 3 bases; unmatched junction bases: 2. Germline CDR1 MGHDK, CDR2 SYGVNS. CDR3 length equals 14 residues. Repertoires were generated with immunoSEQ multiplex PCR, while TCRdb's copy carries only in-frame clones and drops some. The table includes fewer than 250,000 clones, 90% to 95% detected once. With respect to this clone: Its antigen is not known.

Sequenced material: peripheral blood, taken on day 0 of MenACWY control vaccination. The chain joins TRBV25-1 to TRBJ1-2; the match to TRBD1 covers 7 bases. The TCR comes from an adult in good health. The CDR3 loop is CASSESGGYYGYTF. In DNA form, the CDR3 reads TGTGCCAGCAGTGAATCAGGGGGGTACTATGGCTACACCTTC.